This is a list of T cell receptor beta chains from one sample in a study of T cell responses to AZD1222 COVID-19 vaccine. The repertoire was sequenced with immunoSEQ multiplex PCR; TCRdb's copy has only in-frame clones and lacks some. This table holds 70,000 to 90,000 clones, approximately 91% found once. The sample in question was peripheral blood, obtained on day 0 of AZD1222 vaccination. The source of these receptors is an adult in good health. The CDR3 runs from the conserved cysteine through the conserved F or W. A D gene is named only where the DNA matches it firmly. Size is stated for part of the rows, as once, few or many counts, or as a class when the clone is expanded.

len	j_gene	abundance	v_gene	d_gene	CDR3aa	CDR3nt
16	TRBJ2-7	NA	TRBV4-2	TRBD2	CASSQEGAGGSYEQYF	TGTGCCAGCAGCCAAGAAGGAGCGGGGGGTTCCTACGAGCAGTACTTC
15	TRBJ2-3	NA	TRBV24-1	NA	CATSETGVSTDTQYF	TGTGCCACCAGTGAAACGGGGGTTAGCACAGATACGCAGTATTTT
13	TRBJ2-3	NA	TRBV7-3	NA	CASSLIAEDTQYF	TGTGCCAGCAGCTTAATTGCGGAAGATACGCAGTATTTT
15	TRBJ1-6	NA	TRBV6-5	TRBD1	CASRGTGQGNSPLHF	TGTGCCAGCAGAGGGACAGGGCAGGGAAATTCACCCCTCCACTTT
14	TRBJ1-4	once	TRBV5-1	TRBD1	CASSLSGQGEKLFF	TGCGCCAGCAGCTTGTCGGGACAGGGTGAAAAACTGTTTTTT
18	TRBJ1-6	NA	TRBV7-9	TRBD1	CASSLGQGAASYNSPLHF	TGTGCCAGCAGCTTGGGGCAGGGGGCTGCCTCCTATAATTCACCCCTCCACTTT
12	TRBJ2-1	NA	TRBV6-2/TRBV6-3	NA	CASSLAMDEQFF	TGTGCCAGCAGTTTGGCGATGGATGAGCAGTTCTTC
15	TRBJ2-1	NA	TRBV2	TRBD2	CASRVGLAGVIEQFF	TGTGCCAGCAGGGTGGGACTAGCGGGGGTGATTGAGCAGTTCTTC
15	TRBJ2-7	NA	TRBV19	TRBD2	CASSMAAGESYEQYF	TGTGCCAGTAGTATGGCGGCGGGGGAGTCCTACGAGCAGTACTTC
15	TRBJ2-3	NA	TRBV21-1	NA	CAPKRAGVFADTQYF	TGTGCCCCTAAGCGGGCGGGAGTCTTTGCAGATACGCAGTATTTT
18	TRBJ1-5	NA	TRBV6-2/TRBV6-3	NA	CASSRPDWTDSSNQPQHF	TGTGCCAGCAGTCGGCCAGATTGGACAGACTCTAGCAATCAGCCCCAGCATTTT
17	TRBJ1-2	once	TRBV24-1	NA	CATSDPGGQGGNYGYTF	TGTGCCACCAGTGATCCGGGGGGGCAGGGAGGAAACTATGGCTACACCTTC
16	TRBJ2-5	NA	TRBV7-3	TRBD2	CASSLRLSGGEETQYF	TGTGCCAGCAGCTTACGTCTTAGCGGGGGGGAAGAGACCCAGTACTTC
15	TRBJ2-7	NA	TRBV13	NA	CASSRTSGVRYEQYF	TGTGCCAGCAGCCGGACGTCGGGAGTTCGCTACGAGCAGTACTTC
14	TRBJ2-7	few	TRBV18	NA	CASSPFSTGREQYF	TGTGCCAGCTCACCCTTTTCTACGGGGAGGGAGCAGTACTTC
16	TRBJ1-6	NA	TRBV9	TRBD1	CASSPTGGRGNSPLHF	TGTGCCAGCAGCCCAACAGGGGGCAGGGGTAATTCACCCCTCCACTTT
12	TRBJ2-7	once	TRBV30	NA	CAWSIIGYEQYF	TGTGCCTGGAGCATAATAGGCTACGAGCAGTACTTC
15	TRBJ1-2	NA	TRBV3-1/TRBV3-2	NA	CASSQDTGWGYGYTF	TGTGCCAGCAGCCAAGACACAGGGTGGGGATATGGCTACACCTTC
16	TRBJ1-3	NA	TRBV3-1/TRBV3-2	TRBD1	CASSYGTDGSGNTIYF	TGTGCCAGCAGCTACGGGACAGACGGCTCTGGAAACACCATATATTTT
13	TRBJ1-5	NA	TRBV7-8	NA	CASSPREGQPQHF	TGTGCCAGCAGCCCCAGGGAAGGGCAGCCCCAGCATTTT
13	TRBJ2-1	NA	TRBV2	NA	CASSGVGNNEQFF	TGTGCCAGCAGTGGGGTCGGTAACAATGAGCAGTTCTTC
14	TRBJ1-1	NA	TRBV7-9	TRBD1	CASSEDRGPEGAFF	TGTGCCAGCAGCGAGGACAGGGGCCCAGAGGGAGCTTTCTTT
12	TRBJ2-7	NA	TRBV25-1	NA	CASSLGSYEQYF	TGTGCCAGCAGTTTGGGCAGCTACGAGCAGTACTTC
14	TRBJ1-6	NA	TRBV6-5	NA	CASSRSSYNSPLHF	TGTGCCAGCAGTCGGAGCTCCTATAATTCACCCCTCCACTTT
13	TRBJ2-7	once	TRBV5-1	TRBD2	CASRLAESYEQYF	TGCGCCAGCCGACTAGCGGAATCCTACGAGCAGTACTTC
14	TRBJ1-1	NA	TRBV5-1	NA	CASSSDGMNTEAFF	TGCGCCAGCAGCTCCGACGGTATGAACACTGAAGCTTTCTTT
16	TRBJ2-2	few	TRBV7-2	TRBD2	CASSLSSGRGTGELFF	TGTGCCAGCAGCTTGTCTAGCGGGAGAGGCACCGGGGAGCTGTTTTTT
16	TRBJ1-2	NA	TRBV19	NA	CASSMGDRIINYGYTF	TGTGCCAGTAGTATGGGCGACAGAATTATTAACTATGGCTACACCTTC
14	TRBJ1-3	once	TRBV29-1	TRBD1	CSVEEGGQGDTIYF	TGCAGCGTTGAAGAAGGGGGACAGGGGGACACCATATATTTT
15	TRBJ1-6	NA	TRBV3-1/TRBV3-2	TRBD1	CASSPQGANNSPLHF	TGTGCCAGCAGCCCCCAGGGGGCTAATAATTCACCCCTCCACTTT
14	TRBJ2-3	few	TRBV6-6	TRBD2	CASTPGLASDTQYF	TGTGCCAGCACCCCGGGACTAGCGTCCGATACGCAGTATTTT
14	TRBJ1-2	NA	TRBV7-3	TRBD1	CASSAGQGGYGYTF	TGTGCCAGCAGCGCGGGACAGGGAGGCTATGGCTACACCTTC
11	TRBJ1-1	NA	TRBV29-1	NA	CSATKNTEAFF	TGCAGCGCCACAAAGAACACTGAAGCTTTCTTT
15	TRBJ2-7	NA	TRBV6-1	NA	CASSEEGRGGYEQYF	TGTGCCAGCAGTGAAGAGGGCAGGGGGGGCTACGAGCAGTACTTC
17	TRBJ1-5	few	TRBV2	TRBD1	CASSEHPRQGLGRPQHF	TGTGCCAGCAGTGAACATCCCCGACAGGGACTAGGGCGGCCCCAGCATTTT
19	TRBJ2-5	NA	TRBV30	TRBD2	CAWGLPLAGVAQYQETQYF	TGTGCCTGGGGCCTCCCCCTAGCGGGAGTGGCCCAATACCAAGAGACCCAGTACTTC
13	TRBJ2-1	NA	TRBV14	TRBD2	CASSQGTSNEQFF	TGTGCCAGCAGCCAAGGGACTAGCAATGAGCAGTTCTTC
16	TRBJ1-2	NA	TRBV4-2	NA	CASSQDLGERGYGYTF	TGTGCCAGCAGCCAAGATTTGGGGGAACGGGGCTATGGCTACACCTTC
14	TRBJ2-1	NA	TRBV24-1	TRBD1	CATSDSTGVDEQFF	TGTGCCACCAGTGATAGTACAGGGGTCGATGAGCAGTTCTTC
12	TRBJ1-2	NA	TRBV23-1	TRBD1	CATDDRVKGYTF	TGCGCCACCGATGACAGGGTGAAAGGCTACACCTTC
15	TRBJ1-2	NA	TRBV19	TRBD1	CASSGAEDRGYGYTF	TGTGCCAGTAGTGGAGCTGAGGACAGGGGCTATGGCTACACCTTC
14	TRBJ1-2	NA	TRBV29-1	TRBD1	CSGATGGGVYGYTF	TGCAGCGGCGCCACAGGGGGCGGCGTCTATGGCTACACCTTC
16	TRBJ2-7	NA	TRBV6-5	TRBD1	CASSSDRGGLGYEQYF	TGTGCCAGCAGTTCGGACAGGGGGGGCCTTGGCTACGAGCAGTACTTC
15	TRBJ2-1	NA	TRBV24-1	TRBD2	CATSDGTSGRAGQFF	TGTGCCACCAGTGACGGGACTAGCGGGAGGGCCGGGCAGTTCTTC
16	TRBJ2-5	NA	TRBV5-1	NA	CASSLAQVGGQETQYF	TGCGCCAGCAGCTTGGCTCAGGTTGGCGGCCAAGAGACCCAGTACTTC